This TCR beta chain originates from a study of CD8 T cells in ankylosing spondylitis (dated by TCRdb to between 2016 and 2019). Describing the broader study: The study set out to find disease-linked TCR variants by profiling T cell receptor beta repertoires in ankylosing spondylitis patients and healthy donors. The full study cohort was made up of about 25 ankylosing spondylitis patients and 95 to 130 healthy donors. Peripheral blood was sampled, and synovial fluid was also collected from ankylosing spondylitis patients. General study outcomes and caveats: Blood from ankylosing spondylitis patients appeared to be characterized by a TCR beta motif made up of several highly homologous amino acid variants. The disease-linked clones were reported to be significantly enriched in matched synovial fluid samples from ankylosing spondylitis patients. Some TCR beta motif variants had previously been reported in synovial fluid and blood of reactive arthritis patients, which suggested common disease-initiation mechanisms. A CD8+ phenotype was shown by the disease-linked clones, which were found at relatively low frequencies in peripheral blood.

The CDR3 goes from the cysteine to the phenylalanine over 16 residues. The retained sequence is limited to the CDR3, 48 bases, with the frame set at the first base. V is cut back by 4 bases and J by 2 bases, with 5 bases in the junction unmatched. The CDR1 and CDR2 encoded by the germline V gene are LGHNA and YNFKEQ. The sample was run on an Illumina HiSeq 2500. TCR beta libraries were prepared by quantitative 5'-RACE with molecular barcodes. As for how the authors treated the data: A new computational method based on a probabilistic model of VDJ rearrangement was used to identify disease-linked TCR variants. The public sequencing data were trimmed at Q25 with fastp and processed into clonotypes with MiXCR by TCRdb, which kept only in-frame beta chains. Merged by CDR3 protein, the rows form single entries marked with the most common genes and DNA. The authors' filters were not applied to this entry. This sample comprises 350,000 to 450,000 distinct CDR3 sequences, roughly a quarter of them detected only once. Of the sample, about 0.9% falls within the top ten clones.

This clonotype showed up just a few times. Its antigen remains undetermined. No base qualities exist here, and no much larger clone lies one base off it. This sequence was found in a male donor with ankylosing spondylitis. The rearrangement combines TRBV4-2 with TRBJ2-5; TRBD2 matches 12 bases in the middle. Sequencing was carried out using blood, either unsorted or a sorted T cell fraction (not recorded which). The nucleotides are TGTGCCAGCAGCCCCACTAGCGGGAGGCTGCAAGAGACCCAGTACTTC. Translated, this is CASSPTSGRLQETQYF.